A single sample is the source of the 5 T cell receptor beta chains below, sequenced in a study of T cell responses to AZD1222 COVID-19 vaccine. Sequencing was performed with immunoSEQ multiplex PCR; in TCRdb, only in-frame clones are kept and a portion is missing. The sample has about 110,000 clones, approximately 90% seen once; the top ten hold roughly 14%. Sequencing was performed on peripheral blood, taken 28 days after the second AZD1222 dose. The source is an adult who received the AZD1222 COVID-19 vaccine.

The chain carries TRBV19 and TRBJ2-7; TRBD1 might be the D (5 bases). Trimming left V 10 bases short and J 4 bases short, with 20 bases between. The CDR3 length is 14 residues. The germline gives CDR1 LNHDA, CDR2 SQIVND (reference sequence). The CDR3 region is CATMDISPPYEQYF. CDR3 DNA: TGTGCCACCATGGACATAAGCCCACCTTACGAGCAGTACTTC.

The rearrangement links TRBV7-3 to TRBJ1-1, with no clear D. Germline CDR1 reads SGHTA; CDR2 reads FQGTGA. This CDR3 comprises 13 residues. Trimming left V 5 bases short and J 0 bases short, with 7 bases between. The CDR3 sequence: CASSQEMNTEAFF. DNA of the CDR3: TGTGCCAGCAGCCAAGAAATGAACACTGAAGCTTTCTTT.

The CDR3 bases are TGTGCCAGCAGGTACCCAGACAGGTTACTAGATACGCAGTATTTT. This encodes CASRYPDRLLDTQYF. The rearrangement joins TRBV6-5 to TRBJ2-3, with D possibly matching TRBD1 (6 bases). In germline, CDR1 is MNHEY, CDR2 SVGAGI. There are 15 residues in the CDR3. V lost 6 bases and J lost 5, with 18 bases in between.

The V and J genes are TRBV3-1 (or the pseudogene TRBV3-2) and TRBJ1-1, with 8 nucleotides matching TRBD1. The CDR3 runs to 15 residues. Germline V CDR1 and CDR2: LGHDT, YNNKEL (reference sequence). V dropped 4 bases and J dropped 2; count of bases not matched to a gene: 6. This chain's CDR3 is CASSPRTGTNTEAFF. In DNA form, the CDR3 reads TGTGCCAGCAGCCCCCGGACAGGGACCAACACTGAAGCTTTCTTT.

This chain joins TRBV27 and TRBJ2-2; 7 nucleotides align to TRBD2. The CDR3 sequence is 11 residues long. The V segment lost 11 bases and the J segment 6 bases; nucleotides outside the gene matches: 3. The V gene's germline CDR1 is MNHEY and CDR2 SMNVEV (reference sequence). This CDR3 reads CAGGRPGELFF. The CDR3, as DNA: TGTGCCGGCGGGAGACCCGGGGAGCTGTTTTTT.